The 21 T cell receptor beta chains presented below share a single source sample, sequenced in a study of cytomegalovirus exposure and HLA in healthy donors. This PCR relied on a set of 60 Vbeta primers and 13 Jbeta primers. Generated by immunoSEQ multiplex PCR, the TCRdb table keeps only in-frame clones and is missing some. Here the sample spans about 240,000 clones, roughly 78% being singletons. The sequencing sample was made of PBMCs. The receptors shown here come from a boy younger than 18 in good health and CMV-seronegative.

This chain joins TRBV23-1 and TRBJ1-6; the match to TRBD1 covers 9 bases. TRBV23-1 is placed among ORFs of uncertain function. V shed 0 bases, J shed 5 bases, and the junction held 8 bases outside the gene matches. The CDR3 length is 18 residues. CDR3 nucleotide sequence: TGCGCCAGCAGTCAATCGGGTGGGACAGGGCAAAATAATTCACCCCTCCACTTT. Residues: CASSQSGGTGQNNSPLHF.

The V gene is TRBV29-1, the J gene TRBJ2-7; TRBD2 is a possible D gene (6 bases). The CDR3 totals 14 residues. The ends were cut back, 6 bases at V and 2 bases at J, with 17 bases in the middle. Germline V gene sequence: CDR1 SQVTM, CDR2 ANQGSEA. CDR3 sequence: CSVDIPGLPYEQYF. CDR3 nucleotide sequence: TGCAGCGTCGACATACCGGGACTCCCCTACGAGCAGTACTTC.

The sample holds one count of this clone. The gene calls are TRBV6-5 and TRBJ1-1; D is unresolved. The CDR3 spans 13 residues. CDR1 MNHEY and CDR2 SVGAGI come from the germline V gene. Between the trimmed V and J ends, which lost 2 bases and 1 base, there was a span of 5 bases. The DNA of the CDR3 is TGTGCCAGCAGTTACGGAGGGAACACTGAAGCTTTCTTT. Amino acids: CASSYGGNTEAFF.

The chain uses TRBV30 and TRBJ2-5, with TRBD1 matching 8 bases. CDR1 and CDR2 from the germline V gene are GTSNPN and SVGIG (reference sequence). CDR3 size: 13 residues. Trimming at V came to 3 bases and at J to 5 bases, leaving 5 bases not matched to a gene. CDR3 residues: CAWSRTGKETQYF. The CDR3, as DNA: TGTGCCTGGAGCCGGACAGGGAAGGAGACCCAGTACTTC.

This chain uses TRBV7-9 with TRBJ2-1; 8 nucleotides agree with TRBD1. Germline values: CDR1 SEHNR, CDR2 FQNEAQ (reference sequence). The CDR3 consists of 17 residues. V was pared by 6 bases and J by 5 bases, with 15 bases of the junction left unmatched. The CDR3 here is CASRGWARGRDDNEQFF. The CDR3 DNA is TGTGCCAGCAGGGGGTGGGCCAGGGGGCGAGATGACAATGAGCAGTTCTTC.

The chain employs TRBV5-4 and TRBJ2-7; TRBD2 aligns across 12 bases. The trim removed 4 bases at V and 5 bases at J, leaving 7 bases unmatched. Germline assignment: CDR1 SGHNT and CDR2 YYREEE (reference sequence). The CDR3 spans 15 residues. CDR3 DNA: TGTGCCAGCAGCACGACGACTAGCGGGAGTCACGAGCAGTACTTC. As protein: CASSTTTSGSHEQYF.

The chain employs TRBV19 and TRBJ2-1, with 7 positions matching TRBD2. Trimming at V came to 6 bases and at J to 10 bases, leaving 12 bases not matched to a gene. Per the germline V gene, CDR1 is LNHDA and CDR2 is SQIVND (reference sequence). The CDR3 contains 14 residues. CDR3 loop: CASSPQGTTGEQFF. The CDR3 nucleotides read TGTGCCAGTAGCCCCCAAGGGACTACCGGAGAGCAGTTCTTC. Variable domain in full (rest from reference TRBV19 and TRBJ2-1): DGGITQSPKYLFRKEGQNVTLSCEQNLNHDAMYWYRQDPGQGLRLIYYSQIVNDFQKGDIAEGYSVSREKKESFPLTVTSAQKNPTAFYLCASSPQGTTGEQFFGPGTRLTVL.

As DNA, the CDR3 is TGTGCCAGCAGCCCAAACGCCGGGACACTTACCGGGGAGCTGTTTTTT. Its translation: CASSPNAGTLTGELFF. V usage is TRBV11-3 and J usage is TRBJ2-2, with a tentative D call TRBD1 (6 bases). The CDR3 is made up of 16 amino acids. The germline V and J ends were trimmed by 5 bases and 5 bases, with 18 bases remaining between them. Germline CDR1 SGHNT, CDR2 YENEEA.

The chain joins TRBV5-1 to TRBJ2-5; 8 bases line up with TRBD2. The CDR3 has 15 residues. V was clipped by 7 bases and J by 3 bases; unmatched bases: 11. The germline gives CDR1 SGHRS, CDR2 YFSETQ. In nucleotides, the CDR3 is TGCGCCAGCGGTTTGCGGGGGGCTGGGGAAGAGACCCAGTACTTC. Translating gives CASGLRGAGEETQYF. Complete variable domain (other parts from reference TRBV5-1 and TRBJ2-5): KAGVTQTPRYLIKTRGQQVTLSCSPISGHRSVSWYQQTPGQGLQFLFEYFSETQRNKGNFPGRFSGRQFSNSRSEMNVSTLELGDSALYLCASGLRGAGEETQYFGPGTRLLVL.

The rearrangement uses TRBV18 and TRBJ1-3; TRBD1 matches at 7 bases. Germline trimming cut 4 bases from V and 0 bases from J; bases unmatched to any gene: 9. The CDR3 has 17 amino acids. Germline values: CDR1 KGHSH, CDR2 LQKENI. CDR3 DNA sequence: TGTGCCAGCTCACTCTTCGGGACAGATCGCTCTGGAAACACCATATATTTT. It yields the protein CASSLFGTDRSGNTIYF.

The chain recombines TRBV19 with TRBJ2-1, with TRBD2 matching 8 bases. V gave up 5 bases and J gave up 14 bases; unmatched junction bases: 20. This CDR3 has 16 residues. Per the germline V gene, CDR1 is LNHDA and CDR2 is SQIVND (reference sequence). The chain's CDR3 is CASSARLEARPRGEFF. The CDR3 DNA reads TGTGCCAGTAGTGCCCGGCTGGAGGCCCGACCGCGGGGGGAGTTCTTC.

V is TRBV6-5 and J is TRBJ2-2; TRBD2 aligns across 7 bases. This CDR3 spans 14 amino acids. With V trimmed by 9 bases and J by 5 bases, 9 bases remained unmatched. Germline CDR1 and CDR2: MNHEY and SVGAGI. The CDR3 DNA sequence: TGTGCCAGTAGCCGGGGGGTGGGGACCGGGGAGCTGTTTTTT. Its protein product is CASSRGVGTGELFF.

The CDR3 nucleotides are TGTGCCAGCACCTACGGGACAGGGGTTGGGAATCAGCCCCAGCATTTT. Translated, it gives CASTYGTGVGNQPQHF. The rearrangement links TRBV6-6 to TRBJ1-5; TRBD1 aligns across 10 bases. Per germline, CDR1 MNHNY and CDR2 SVGAGI (reference sequence). The CDR3 totals 16 residues. The ends lost 7 bases at V and 4 bases at J; junction bases unmatched: 10.

A few counts support this clone. The rearrangement joins TRBV4-1 to TRBJ2-7; D is possibly TRBD2 (6 bases). Germline V gene sequence: CDR1 MGHRA, CDR2 YSYEKL. V lost 3 bases to trimming and J lost 6 bases, with 18 bases between them. CDR3 length: 15 amino acids. Written as DNA, the CDR3 is TGCGCCAGCAGCCACGGCTCCGGGGGTCGCCGCGAGCAGTACTTC. Its protein product is CASSHGSGGRREQYF.

The chain carries TRBV27 and TRBJ2-1; TRBD2 matches at 8 bases. This CDR3 comprises 17 residues. With V trimmed by 6 bases and J by 7 bases, 17 bases remained unmatched. Germline values: CDR1 MNHEY, CDR2 SMNVEV (reference sequence). CDR3 protein: CASSTGTSRWRLNEQFF. DNA of the CDR3: TGTGCCAGCAGCACGGGGACTAGTAGGTGGCGTTTAAATGAGCAGTTCTTC.

V is TRBV23-1 and J is TRBJ2-7, with 11 bases aligning to TRBD2. TRBV23-1 falls under the ORF class, with uncertain function. The CDR3 has 16 residues. The V and J ends lost 0 bases and 4 bases, in that order; junction bases with no gene match: 5. CDR3 in DNA: TGCGCCAGCAGTCAATCGGGACTAGCGGCCCATTACGAGCAGTACTTC. Translating gives CASSQSGLAAHYEQYF.

In this sample, this clone turned up a few times. Relative to the germline gene, one junction end is altered; a read error may explain this. V usage is TRBV27 and J usage is TRBJ1-2, with no clear D. The CDR3 runs to 15 residues. Looked up from germline, CDR1 is MNHEY and CDR2 is SMNVEV (reference sequence). The CDR3 loop is CASSYTVGANYGYPF. CDR3 sequence (DNA): TGTGCCAGCTCTTACACGGTAGGCGCCAACTATGGCTACCCCTTC.

The CDR3 DNA follows: TGTGCCAGCAGTGAAGCAAGGGTCTCGGGGGGCTACACCTTC. This codes for CASSEARVSGGYTF. This chain links TRBV2 with TRBJ1-2, with unresolved D. The CDR3 runs to 14 residues. Looked up from germline, CDR1 is SNHLY and CDR2 is FYNNEI. Trimming cost V 0 bases and J 8 bases, with 13 bases left between them.

V and J are TRBV30 and TRBJ2-7; D is possibly TRBD1 (5 bases). The germline V and J ends were trimmed by 3 bases and 4 bases, with 19 bases remaining between them. CDR3 length: 15 residues. Germline V gene sequence: CDR1 GTSNPN, CDR2 SVGIG (reference sequence). CDR3 DNA: TGTGCCTGGAGCACCGCAGGGCGGTTGACTTACGAGCAGTACTTC. This codes for CAWSTAGRLTYEQYF.

V gene TRBV7-6 combines with J gene TRBJ1-2; a possible D gene is TRBD1 (5 bases). Germline CDR1 and CDR2: SGHVS and FNYEAQ. The CDR3 length is 14 residues. V shed 5 bases and J shed 8 bases, with 18 bases lying between them. CDR3 residues: CASSQGTGGGGYTF. For the CDR3, the DNA is TGTGCCAGCAGCCAAGGCACTGGGGGAGGGGGCTACACCTTC.

This sequence joins TRBV7-6 and TRBJ2-5; unclear D gene. Germline lookup yields CDR1 SGHVS and CDR2 FNYEAQ. V was shortened by 1 base and J by 10 bases, with 13 bases between the two germline ends. This CDR3 spans 13 amino acids. The CDR3 nucleotides are TGTGCCAGCAGCTTAGTGGCCCTAGGTGACCAGTACTTC. This translates into CASSLVALGDQYF. The complete variable domain, with remaining parts taken from reference TRBV7-6 and TRBJ2-5, reads GAGVSQSPRYKVTKRGQDVALRCDPISGHVSLYWYRQALGQGPEFLTYFNYEAQQDKSGLPNDRFSAERPEGSISTLTIQRTEQRDSAMYRCASSLVALGDQYFGPGTRLLVL.